What follows describes a single T cell receptor beta chain. Its antigen is currently unknown. Trimming left V 5 bases short and J 6 bases short, with 10 bases between. The CDR3 sequence is 12 residues long. Germline V lookup: CDR1 SEHNR, CDR2 FQNEAQ (reference sequence). These data belong to a study of shared clonotypes between healthy human individuals. General observations from the study: The rarefaction results pointed to incomplete sorted-subset sequencing despite large depth. Clonotypes shared by all four donors outscored non-shared clonotypes in generation probability.

This table comes from immunoSEQ multiplex PCR, and its TCRdb copy is limited to in-frame clones, with some not included. The profile shows about 700,000 clones, about 74% of them singletons. None of the donors, who were healthy HIV-negative adults, had recently had acute infections or vaccinations. Splitting the CD4+ cells yielded a CD45RA+ naive subset and a CD45RA-negative memory subset. This receptor was obtained from a young woman in good health. V usage is TRBV7-9 and J usage is TRBJ1-1; D unclear. Sequences were obtained from memory CD4+ T cells sorted from blood. As to subset: CD45RA-negative fraction. CDR3 nucleotide sequence: TGTGCCAGCAGCCATGAAGGGCCTGAAGCTTTCTTT. Encoded protein: CASSHEGPEAFF.